The 18 T cell receptor beta chains presented below share a single source sample, sequenced in a study of cytomegalovirus exposure and HLA in healthy donors. Both 60 Vbeta primers and 13 Jbeta primers went into the PCR. The method was immunoSEQ multiplex PCR; TCRdb's version includes in-frame clones alone and lacks a portion of them. This table lists around 30,000 clones. The specimen sequenced was PBMCs. The receptors originated from a man younger than 40 in good health and CMV-seronegative.

This clone is deemed medium-sized by its frequency. This chain's CDR3 is CASSGLGSYNEQFF. The CDR3 nucleotides read TGTGCCAGCAGCGGACTCGGCTCCTACAATGAGCAGTTCTTC. The genes are TRBV14 and TRBJ2-1, with TRBD2 as a possible D gene (5 bases). The CDR3 length is 14 residues. Trimming shortened V by 5 bases and J by 0 bases, and 8 bases separated the two germline ends. CDR1 is SGHDN and CDR2 is FVKESK in the germline V gene.

V and J are TRBV10-3 and TRBJ2-7; possibly TRBD1 for D (6 bases). Trimming removed 0 bases at V and 5 bases at J, with 20 bases between. The germline V gene has CDR1 ENHRY and CDR2 SYGVKD. This CDR3 contains 17 residues. DNA of the CDR3: TGTGCCATCAGTGAGTCAGGGAGCACAGGGATAACTCACGAGCAGTACTTC. It specifies CAISESGSTGITHEQYF.

This chain joins TRBV18 and TRBJ1-2, with a possible D match to TRBD1 (6 bases). The germline V gene encodes CDR1 KGHSH and CDR2 LQKENI. The CDR3 totals 14 residues. V shed 1 base and J shed 8 bases, with 14 bases lying between them. CDR3 sequence: CASSPRAQGEGYTF. The CDR3 region has the DNA TGTGCCAGCTCACCACGTGCACAGGGTGAAGGCTACACCTTC. Combining the CDR3 with reference TRBV18 and TRBJ1-2 gives the whole variable domain NAGVMQNPRHLVRRRGQEARLRCSPMKGHSHVYWYRQLPEEGLKFMVYLQKENIIDESGMPKERFSAEFPKEGPSILRIQQVVRGDSAAYFCASSPRAQGEGYTFGSGTRLTVV.

The J gene is TRBJ2-1, the V gene TRBV5-4; 13 positions agree with TRBD2. The CDR3 sequence is 16 residues long. The ends lost 0 bases at V and 5 bases at J; junction bases unmatched: 2. The germline gives CDR1 SGHNT, CDR2 YYREEE (reference sequence). The CDR3 spells CASSLGGTSGNNEQFF. CDR3 coding DNA: TGTGCCAGCAGCTTGGGGGGGACTAGCGGGAACAATGAGCAGTTCTTC.

This rearrangement joins TRBV7-3 to TRBJ1-4; the match to TRBD1 covers 7 bases. Germline V gives CDR1 SGHTA, CDR2 FQGTGA. The trim removed 5 bases at V and 5 bases at J, leaving 8 bases unmatched. The CDR3 totals 15 residues. The CDR3 bases are TGTGCCAGCAGCCGAGCAGGGGGGAGGAATGAAAAACTGTTTTTT. It yields the protein CASSRAGGRNEKLFF.

The V call is TRBV19, the J call TRBJ1-1; D is perhaps TRBD1 (6 bases). The CDR3 is 16 residues long. CDR1 and CDR2 (germline): LNHDA, SQIVND (reference sequence). V was trimmed by 3 bases and J by 11 bases, leaving 25 bases between them. CDR3 DNA sequence: TGTGCCAGTAGTATTGGAAGGTCCTTGGCAGGGACAACCGCTTTCTTT. Its protein product is CASSIGRSLAGTTAFF.

This chain connects TRBV19 to TRBJ2-7; D perhaps matches TRBD2 (6 bases). With 3 bases removed from V and 5 bases from J, the gap between germline ends came to 11 bases. Germline assignment: CDR1 LNHDA and CDR2 SQIVND (reference sequence). The CDR3 runs to 13 residues. CDR3 sequence reads: CASSIGGVNEQYF. DNA for the CDR3: TGTGCCAGTAGTATCGGGGGTGTCAACGAGCAGTACTTC.

The chain combines TRBV18 with TRBJ2-1; 9 bases agree with TRBD2. This CDR3 contains 17 residues. V lost 3 bases, J lost 5 bases, and 11 bases stayed unmatched. Germline assignment: CDR1 KGHSH and CDR2 LQKENI. The DNA for the CDR3 is TGTGCCAGCTCACCCCTCAGCGGGAGGCCCCGAGACAATGAGCAGTTCTTC. It is translated as CASSPLSGRPRDNEQFF.

This CDR3 is CASLQGAGELFF. The CDR3 DNA reads as TGTGCCAGCCTACAGGGCGCCGGGGAGCTGTTTTTT. V gene TRBV2 combines with J gene TRBJ2-2, with a weak D call TRBD1 (6 bases). The V end was cut by 8 bases, the J end by 6 bases, with 10 bases between. Germline loops: CDR1 SNHLY, CDR2 FYNNEI. CDR3 length: 12 amino acids. Full variable domain (rest looked up from reference TRBV2 and TRBJ2-2): EPEVTQTPSHQVTQMGQEVILRCVPISNHLYFYWYRQILGQKVEFLVSFYNNEISEKSEIFDDQFSVERPDGSNFTLKIRSTKLEDSAMYFCASLQGAGELFFGEGSRLTVL.

The rearrangement links TRBV7-2 to TRBJ2-2, with 8 bases fitting TRBD1. Germline values: CDR1 SGHTA, CDR2 FQGNSA. CDR3 length: 13 residues. V shed 4 bases, J shed 6 bases, and the junction held 1 base outside the gene matches. The CDR3 spells CASSWTGSGELFF. CDR3 in DNA: TGTGCCAGCAGCTGGACAGGGTCCGGGGAGCTGTTTTTT.

The chain has TRBV19 and TRBJ1-1, with 10 bases fitting TRBD1. J lost 3 bases, V lost 7 bases, and 5 bases had no gene match. The CDR3 is 14 amino acids. The germline V gene encodes CDR1 LNHDA and CDR2 SQIVND (reference sequence). This CDR3 is CASTPDRGHTEAFF. CDR3 bases: TGTGCCAGTACACCAGACAGGGGGCACACTGAAGCTTTCTTT.

V is TRBV14 and J is TRBJ2-1, with 10 bases that match TRBD2. This CDR3 is 17 amino acids long. The ends lost 1 base at V and 12 bases at J; junction bases unmatched: 15. Germline values: CDR1 SGHDN, CDR2 FVKESK. CDR3 bases: TGTGCCAGCAGCCAAGTCGCCGGCGGCCGACTAGCGGGTTGGCAGTTCTTC. It specifies CASSQVAGGRLAGWQFF.

V gene TRBV27 combines with J gene TRBJ2-7; 7 nucleotides align to TRBD2. J was trimmed by 3 bases and V by 0 bases; bases with no gene match: 8. The V gene's germline CDR1 is MNHEY and CDR2 SMNVEV (reference sequence). The CDR3 contains 16 residues. The CDR3 spells CASSLSYRDYNYEQYF. CDR3 coding DNA: TGTGCCAGCAGTTTATCTTATAGGGACTATAACTACGAGCAGTACTTC.

The chain couples TRBV29-1 to TRBJ2-7; TRBD2 matches 16 bases. The V gene end was trimmed by 3 bases and the J gene end by 0 bases; junction bases not matched to a gene: 2. Germline V gene data show CDR1 as SQVTM and CDR2 as ANQGSEA. This CDR3 is 16 amino acids long. The CDR3 here is CSVEGLAGGPSYEQYF. The DNA for the CDR3 is TGCAGCGTTGAGGGACTAGCGGGAGGGCCCTCCTACGAGCAGTACTTC.

This chain joins TRBV6-5 and TRBJ1-3, with TRBD1 matching 7 bases. This CDR3 is 15 amino acids long. Trimming cost V 4 bases and J 2 bases; bases outside gene matches: 5. Per the germline V gene, CDR1 is MNHEY and CDR2 is SVGAGI. The CDR3 DNA is TGTGCCAGCAGTTCGGACAGGACTGCTGGAAACACCATATATTTT. Residues: CASSSDRTAGNTIYF.

This chain connects TRBV29-1 to TRBJ1-1, with D possibly TRBD1 on 6 matching bases. This CDR3 spans 13 amino acids. Trimming pared 2 bases from V and 1 base from J, leaving 8 bases between. CDR1 and CDR2 from the germline V gene are SQVTM and ANQGSEA. CDR3 protein: CSVETQGNTEAFF. CDR3 sequence (DNA): TGCAGCGTTGAAACACAGGGGAACACTGAAGCTTTCTTT.

The gene calls are TRBV6-6 and TRBJ2-3; 10 bases line up with TRBD1. This CDR3 is built from 15 residues. Germline lookup yields CDR1 MNHNY and CDR2 SVGAGI (reference sequence). Losses at the gene ends were 2 bases for V and 6 bases for J; bases not matched to a gene: 5. Written as DNA, the CDR3 is TGTGCCAGCAGTTACGGACAGGGGGAGGTCGATACGCAGTATTTT. It is translated as CASSYGQGEVDTQYF.

The chain carries TRBV6-1 and TRBJ2-7, with D maybe TRBD1 (7 bases). CDR3 length: 15 residues. CDR1 is MNHNS and CDR2 is SASEGT in the germline V gene. The V end lost 3 bases, the J end lost 4 bases, and 16 bases lay between the germline ends. CDR3 bases: TGTGCCAGCAGTGATCCCCCGACAGGGACTTACGAGCAGTACTTC. Its translation: CASSDPPTGTYEQYF.